These 7 T cell receptor beta chains came from one sample sequenced in a study of blood T cell repertoires in COVID-19. Sequenced by immunoSEQ multiplex PCR; TCRdb stores in-frame clones only, minus some. The table lists 150,000 to 170,000 clones, around 85% of them singletons. What was sequenced was peripheral blood. These receptors came from a man in his sixties with COVID-19, enrolled during active disease.

This rearrangement joins TRBV5-1 to TRBJ1-4, with 11 positions matching TRBD1. J lost 8 bases, V lost 4 bases, and 4 bases had no gene match. Germline values: CDR1 SGHRS, CDR2 YFSETQ. This CDR3 contains 14 residues. This chain's CDR3 is CASSLGQGVEKLFF. The CDR3 coding sequence is TGCGCCAGCAGCCTGGGACAGGGGGTCGAAAAACTGTTTTTT.

The chain has TRBV19 and TRBJ1-3, with 7 bases identical to TRBD1. The CDR3 consists of 16 residues. The V and J ends lost 3 bases and 4 bases, in that order; junction bases with no gene match: 9. The V gene's germline CDR1 is LNHDA and CDR2 SQIVND (reference sequence). DNA of the CDR3: TGTGCCAGTAGTATTTTAGGGGACAGCAAGGGAAACACCATATATTTT. This sequence encodes CASSILGDSKGNTIYF.

This chain uses TRBV4-3 with TRBJ2-6; unclear D gene. The CDR3 covers 17 residues. Trimming took 4 bases from V and 0 from J, leaving 13 bases between them. CDR1 and CDR2 from the germline V gene are LGHNA and YSLEER. Here the CDR3 reads CASSPQTHTSGANVLTF. The CDR3 DNA reads TGCGCCAGCAGCCCTCAAACACATACCTCTGGGGCCAACGTCCTGACTTTC.

The V call is TRBV14, the J call TRBJ1-1; the D is unclear. Germline V lookup: CDR1 SGHDN, CDR2 FVKESK. Deletions cut 0 bases from V and 6 bases from J, with 14 bases between. This CDR3 has 15 residues. This chain's CDR3 is CASSQERLRAAEAFF. DNA for the CDR3: TGTGCCAGCAGCCAAGAACGATTGCGTGCTGCTGAAGCTTTCTTT. Full variable domain (remainder filled in from reference TRBV14 and TRBJ1-1): EAGVTQFPSHSVIEKGQTVTLRCDPISGHDNLYWYRRVMGKEIKFLLHFVKESKQDESGMPNNRFLAERTGGTYSTLKVQPAELEDSGVYFCASSQERLRAAEAFFGQGTRLTVV.

J is TRBJ2-2 and V is TRBV29-1; 8 positions agree with TRBD2. The V gene end was trimmed by 5 bases and the J gene end by 3 bases; junction bases not matched to a gene: 5. Germline V CDR1 and CDR2: SQVTM, ANQGSEA. This CDR3 has 14 amino acids. The CDR3 DNA reads TGCAGCGTTCGGGGGGGCTCGGACACCGGGGAGCTGTTTTTT. This sequence encodes CSVRGGSDTGELFF.

This chain joins TRBV9 and TRBJ1-3; no clear D gene. Germline values: CDR1 SGDLS, CDR2 YYNGEE. V was pared by 4 bases and J by 0 bases, with 8 bases between. CDR3 length: 14 amino acids. The CDR3 bases are TGTGCCAGCAGCTCGTCGAGCTCTGGAAACACCATATATTTT. As protein: CASSSSSSGNTIYF.

The chain recombines TRBV5-4 with TRBJ2-1; 9 nucleotides match TRBD2. Germline lookup yields CDR1 SGHNT and CDR2 YYREEE (reference sequence). This CDR3 spans 17 amino acids. The V gene end was trimmed by 7 bases and the J gene end by 0 bases; junction bases not matched to a gene: 11. In DNA, the CDR3 is TGTGCCAGCTTTACCTCTAGCGGGACAAGCTCCTACAATGAGCAGTTCTTC. Protein product: CASFTSSGTSSYNEQFF.